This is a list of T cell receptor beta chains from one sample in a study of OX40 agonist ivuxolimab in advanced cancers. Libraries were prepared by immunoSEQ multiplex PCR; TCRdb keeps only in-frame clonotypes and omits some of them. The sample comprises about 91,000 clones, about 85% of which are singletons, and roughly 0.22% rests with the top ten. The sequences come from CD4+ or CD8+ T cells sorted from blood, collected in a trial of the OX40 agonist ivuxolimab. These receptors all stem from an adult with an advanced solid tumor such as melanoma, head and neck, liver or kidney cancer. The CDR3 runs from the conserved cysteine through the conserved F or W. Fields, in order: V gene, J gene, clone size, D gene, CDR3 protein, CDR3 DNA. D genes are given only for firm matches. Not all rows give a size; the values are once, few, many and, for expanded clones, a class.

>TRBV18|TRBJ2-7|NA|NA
CASSPWSGTSYEQYF
TGTGCCAGCTCACCGTGGAGTGGGACCTCCTACGAGCAGTACTTC
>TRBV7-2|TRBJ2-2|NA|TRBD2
CASSSRSRLAGYNTGELFF
TGTGCCAGCAGCTCGCGCTCCCGACTAGCGGGATATAACACCGGGGAGCTGTTTTTT
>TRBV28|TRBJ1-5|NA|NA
CASTTIGGRQPQHF
TGTGCCAGCACCACAATCGGGGGCCGTCAGCCCCAGCATTTT
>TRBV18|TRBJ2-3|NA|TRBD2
CASSVGVKKLAGANTQYF
TGTGCCAGCTCCGTTGGGGTGAAGAAGCTAGCGGGAGCAAATACGCAGTATTTT
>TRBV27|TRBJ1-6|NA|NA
CASSPRTPAASNNSPLHF
TGTGCCAGCAGTCCCCGGACCCCGGCAGCCTCGAATAATTCACCCCTCCACTTT
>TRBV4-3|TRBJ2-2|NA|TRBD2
CASSQGDYSNTGELFF
TGCGCCAGCAGCCAAGGGGACTACTCGAACACCGGGGAGCTGTTTTTT
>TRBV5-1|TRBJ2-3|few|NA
CASSLGGSGLSDTQYF
TGCGCCAGCAGCTTGGGCGGTAGCGGTTTGTCGGATACGCAGTATTTT
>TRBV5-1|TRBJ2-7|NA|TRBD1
CASSPKGQGVIYEQYF
TGCGCCAGCAGCCCCAAAGGACAGGGCGTCATCTACGAGCAGTACTTC
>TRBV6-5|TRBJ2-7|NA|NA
CASSLGYEQYF
TGTGCCAGCAGTCTAGGGTACGAGCAGTACTTC
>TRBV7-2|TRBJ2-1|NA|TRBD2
CASSLGRHTGGAEQFF
TGTGCCAGCAGCTTAGGGCGCCACACGGGGGGGGCTGAGCAGTTCTTC
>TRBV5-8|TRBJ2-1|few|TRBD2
CASWREFSYNEQFF
TGTGCCAGCTGGCGGGAGTTCTCCTACAATGAGCAGTTCTTC
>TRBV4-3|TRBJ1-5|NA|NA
CASSQDRGRGRQPQHF
TGCGCCAGCAGCCAAGATAGGGGGAGGGGTCGACAGCCCCAGCATTTT
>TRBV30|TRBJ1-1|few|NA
CAWDRNTEAFF
TGTGCCTGGGACAGGAACACTGAAGCTTTCTTT
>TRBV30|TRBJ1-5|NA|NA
CAWTGGNQPQHF
TGTGCCTGGACAGGCGGCAATCAGCCCCAGCATTTT
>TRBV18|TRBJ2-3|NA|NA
CASSPLRYLFSVPLFSTDTQYF
TGTGCCAGCTCACCACTCAGGTATTTATTTTCAGTTCCCCTTTTTAGCACAGATACGCAGTATTTT
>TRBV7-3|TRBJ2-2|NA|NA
CASSSNAGALTGELFF
TGTGCCAGCAGCTCGAATGCGGGGGCCCTCACCGGGGAGCTGTTTTTT
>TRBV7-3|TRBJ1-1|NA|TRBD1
CASRLTGGTEAFF
TGTGCCAGCAGGCTTACAGGGGGCACTGAAGCTTTCTTT
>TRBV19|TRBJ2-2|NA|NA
CASSYEAGDTGELFF
TGTGCCAGTAGTTACGAGGCAGGGGACACCGGGGAGCTGTTTTTT
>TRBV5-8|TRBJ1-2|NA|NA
CASSLGRPYGYTF
TGTGCCAGCAGCTTGGGCAGGCCCTATGGCTACACCTTC